This T cell receptor beta chain was profiled in a study of tumor-infiltrating lymphocytes in primary liver carcinoma. Study observations and caveats: The study found tumor-adjacent and tumor-blood pairs overlapped less than tumor region pairs.

There are 14 residues in the CDR3. CDR1 is ENHRY and CDR2 is SYGVKD in the germline V gene. V was pared by 7 bases and J by 2 bases, with 13 bases between. With respect to this clonotype: The target antigen is unknown.

The researchers produced TCR beta cDNA from around 500 ng total RNA with a constant-region primer. Library construction for TCR beta comprised three nested multiplex PCR rounds performed with slightly modified ARM-PCR. The opening two PCR rounds, about 11 cycles each, paired TRBV1-TRBV30 forward primers with a C-beta reverse primer. MiXCR, applied by TCRdb to the multiplex PCR reads, yields one record per CDR3 protein. The sample has approximately 300,000 distinct CDR3 sequences, more than 55% seen once. Blood RNA was derived from unsorted whole blood, and germline DNA was extracted too. Researchers reported drawing around 3.6 milliliters of peripheral blood before surgery.

This rearrangement joins TRBV10-3 to TRBJ2-3; the D is unclear. Sequenced sample: peripheral blood. This clonotype originated in a man aged 40-49 years with primary liver carcinoma and hepatitis B virus infection. CDR3 protein: CAINAAGNTDTQYF. The DNA of the CDR3 is TGTGCCATCAATGCGGCAGGAAACACAGATACGCAGTATTTT.